This TCR beta chain was observed in a study of CD8 T cells in ankylosing spondylitis. This clonotype was found a few times. The target antigen is unknown. Study observations and caveats: Within ankylosing spondylitis blood, a TCR beta motif made up of several highly homologous variants appeared to be characteristic. Reports say disease-linked clones showed up significantly more in matched ankylosing spondylitis synovial fluid.

Looked up from germline, CDR1 is SQVTM and CDR2 is ANQGSEA. This CDR3 comprises 16 residues. Trimming took 1 base from V and 5 from J; bases not matched to a gene: 8. TCRdb redid the calling of the 5' RACE reads with MiXCR, one entry per CDR3 protein. The table includes about 200,000 distinct CDR3 sequences, 20% to 30% detected once. The source of this sequence is a male donor with ankylosing spondylitis or in good health (not recorded which). This rearrangement joins TRBV29-1 to TRBJ2-5; 12 bases agree with TRBD1. The material sequenced was blood, either unsorted or a sorted T cell fraction (not recorded which). The CDR3 DNA is TGCAGCGTTGAAGCCACTGGGACAGGGGGCGATGAGACCCAGTACTTC. It codes for CSVEATGTGGDETQYF.